Sequencing of this TCR beta chain was carried out in a study of patients and donors after allogeneic stem cell transplantation. TCRdb passed the RT-PCR reads through MiXCR, listing each CDR3 protein once. The data show approximately 170,000 distinct CDR3 sequences, 20% to 25% seen once. This clonotype occurred a few times. From germline, CDR1 is SGHTA and CDR2 FQGNSA. Trimming stripped 2 bases from V and 7 bases from J, with 8 bases between. The CDR3 covers 13 residues. The origin of this receptor is a human donor who was either an allogeneic HSCT recipient or a stem cell or donor lymphocyte infusion donor (not recorded which). It is not recorded whose cells these are; they may come from a transplant donor. The rearrangement uses TRBV7-2 and TRBJ1-4; D gene unclear. Material: blood, either unsorted or a sorted T cell fraction (not recorded which). CDR3 region: CASSLSRGEKLFF. The CDR3 bases are TGTGCCAGCAGCTTATCCCGCGGTGAAAAACTGTTTTTT.